This T cell receptor beta chain was identified in a study of shared clonotypes between healthy human individuals. Across the whole study: Donors had three CD4 naive, three CD4 memory, two CD8 naive and one CD8 memory plate apiece. Broader study findings: Larger estimated richness was generally recorded for naive subsets relative to memory subsets.

Germline lookup yields CDR1 SGHNT and CDR2 YYREEE (reference sequence). Losses at the gene ends were 4 bases for V and 5 bases for J; bases not matched to a gene: 8. CDR3 size: 15 residues. The study drew its donors from healthy HIV-negative adults without recent acute infections or vaccinations. In the source study's methods: From ImmunoSEQ came sequences covering only the junction and carrying no quality scores, so filtering differed. Libraries were prepared by immunoSEQ multiplex PCR; TCRdb keeps only in-frame clonotypes and omits some of them. That table is the source of V, J and clone size, and D and trimming were worked out from the DNA. The sample consists of 500,000 or so clones, 90% to 96% of them appearing once. Turning to this clone: The target antigen is unknown.

The rearrangement links TRBV5-4 to TRBJ1-4; TRBD1 matches at 7 bases. What was sequenced was naive CD4+ T cells sorted from blood. The subset denotes: CD45RA+ positively selected. The receptor was isolated from a woman under 40 in good health. Here the CDR3 DNA reads TGTGCCAGCAGCCTTACCGGGACAGAAAATGAAAAACTGTTTTTT. This codes for CASSLTGTENEKLFF.